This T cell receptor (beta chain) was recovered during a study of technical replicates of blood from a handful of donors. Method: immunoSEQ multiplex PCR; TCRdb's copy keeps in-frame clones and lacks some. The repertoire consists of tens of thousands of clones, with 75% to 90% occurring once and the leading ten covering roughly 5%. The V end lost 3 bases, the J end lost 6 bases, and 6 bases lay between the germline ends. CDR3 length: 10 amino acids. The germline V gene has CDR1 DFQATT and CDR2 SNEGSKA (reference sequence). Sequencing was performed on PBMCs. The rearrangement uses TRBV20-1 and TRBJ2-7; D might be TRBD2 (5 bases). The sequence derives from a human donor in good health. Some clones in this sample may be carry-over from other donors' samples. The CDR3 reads CSASLAEQYF. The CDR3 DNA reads TGCAGTGCTAGTCTAGCCGAGCAGTACTTC.